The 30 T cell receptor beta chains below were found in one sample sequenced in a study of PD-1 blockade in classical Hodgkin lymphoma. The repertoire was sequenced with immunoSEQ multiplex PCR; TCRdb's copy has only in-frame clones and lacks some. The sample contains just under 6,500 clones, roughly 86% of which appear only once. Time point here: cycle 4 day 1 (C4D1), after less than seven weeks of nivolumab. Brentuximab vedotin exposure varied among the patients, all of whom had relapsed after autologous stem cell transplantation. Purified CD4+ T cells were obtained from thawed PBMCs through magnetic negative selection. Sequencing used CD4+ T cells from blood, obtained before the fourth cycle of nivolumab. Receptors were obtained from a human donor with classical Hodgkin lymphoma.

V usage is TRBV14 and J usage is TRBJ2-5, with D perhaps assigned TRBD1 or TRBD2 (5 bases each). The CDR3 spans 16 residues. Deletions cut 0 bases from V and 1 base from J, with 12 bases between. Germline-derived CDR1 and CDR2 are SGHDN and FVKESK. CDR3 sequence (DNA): TGTGCCAGCAGCCAAGATTTCGGGACGGCCCAAGAGACCCAGTACTTC. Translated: CASSQDFGTAQETQYF.

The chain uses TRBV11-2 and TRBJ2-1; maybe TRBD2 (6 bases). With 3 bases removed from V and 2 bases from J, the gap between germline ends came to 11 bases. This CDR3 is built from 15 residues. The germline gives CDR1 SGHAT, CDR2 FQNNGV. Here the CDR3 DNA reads TGTGCCAGCAGCTTTGAGGAGGGCACCTACAATGAGCAGTTCTTC. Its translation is CASSFEEGTYNEQFF. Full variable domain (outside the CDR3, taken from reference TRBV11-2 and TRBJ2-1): EAGVAQSPRYKIIEKRQSVAFWCNPISGHATLYWYQQILGQGPKLLIQFQNNGVVDDSQLPKDRFSAERLKGVDSTLKIQPAKLEDSAVYLCASSFEEGTYNEQFFGPGTRLTVL.

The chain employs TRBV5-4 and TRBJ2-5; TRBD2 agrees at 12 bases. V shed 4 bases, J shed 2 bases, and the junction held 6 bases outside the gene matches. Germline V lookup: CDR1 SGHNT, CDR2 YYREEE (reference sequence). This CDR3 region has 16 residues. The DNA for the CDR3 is TGTGCCAGCAGCCTACCCCTAGCGGGAGGGCAAGAGACCCAGTACTTC. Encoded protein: CASSLPLAGGQETQYF.

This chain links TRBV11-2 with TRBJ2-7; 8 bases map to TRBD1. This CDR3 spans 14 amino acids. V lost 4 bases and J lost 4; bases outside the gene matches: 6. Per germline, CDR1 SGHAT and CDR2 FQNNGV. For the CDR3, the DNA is TGTGCCAGCAGCTGGTCCCGGGACAGGTACGAGCAGTACTTC. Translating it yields CASSWSRDRYEQYF.

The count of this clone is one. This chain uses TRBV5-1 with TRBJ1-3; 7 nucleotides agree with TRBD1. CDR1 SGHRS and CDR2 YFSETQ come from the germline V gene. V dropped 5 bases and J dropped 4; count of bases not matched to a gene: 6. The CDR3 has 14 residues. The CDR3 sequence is CASRGTVAGNTIYF. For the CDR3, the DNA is TGCGCCAGCAGGGGGACAGTCGCCGGAAACACCATATATTTT. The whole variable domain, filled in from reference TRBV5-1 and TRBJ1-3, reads KAGVTQTPRYLIKTRGQQVTLSCSPISGHRSVSWYQQTPGQGLQFLFEYFSETQRNKGNFPGRFSGRQFSNSRSEMNVSTLELGDSALYLCASRGTVAGNTIYFGEGSWLTVV.

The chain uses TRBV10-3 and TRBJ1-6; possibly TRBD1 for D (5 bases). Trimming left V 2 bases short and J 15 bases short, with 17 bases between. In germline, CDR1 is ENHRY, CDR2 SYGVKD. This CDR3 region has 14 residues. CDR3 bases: TGTGCCATCAGTGAGCCCAGGGCGGGCGGGAACCTCCACTTT. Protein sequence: CAISEPRAGGNLHF.

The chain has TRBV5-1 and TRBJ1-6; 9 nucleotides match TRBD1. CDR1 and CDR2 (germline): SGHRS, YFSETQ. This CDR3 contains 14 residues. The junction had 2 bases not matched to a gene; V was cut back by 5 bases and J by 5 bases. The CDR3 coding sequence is TGCGCCAGCAGGAGGGACAGGGATAATTCACCCCTCCACTTT. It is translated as CASRRDRDNSPLHF.

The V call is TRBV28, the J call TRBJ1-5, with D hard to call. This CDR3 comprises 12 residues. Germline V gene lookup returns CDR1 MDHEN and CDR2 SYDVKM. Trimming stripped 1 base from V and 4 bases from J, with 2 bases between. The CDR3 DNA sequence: TGTGCCAGCAGTTTATTAAATCAGCCCCAGCATTTT. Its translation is CASSLLNQPQHF.

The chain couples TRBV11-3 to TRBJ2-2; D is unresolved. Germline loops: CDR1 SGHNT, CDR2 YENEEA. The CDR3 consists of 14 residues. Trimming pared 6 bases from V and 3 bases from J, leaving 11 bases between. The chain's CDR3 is CASRRGSHTGELFF. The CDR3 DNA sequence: TGTGCCAGCAGGCGTGGCTCTCACACCGGGGAGCTGTTTTTT. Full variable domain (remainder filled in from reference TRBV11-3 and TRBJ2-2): EAGVVQSPRYKIIEKKQPVAFWCNPISGHNTLYWYLQNLGQGPELLIRYENEEAVDDSQLPKDRFSAERLKGVDSTLKIQPAELGDSAVYLCASRRGSHTGELFFGEGSRLTVL.

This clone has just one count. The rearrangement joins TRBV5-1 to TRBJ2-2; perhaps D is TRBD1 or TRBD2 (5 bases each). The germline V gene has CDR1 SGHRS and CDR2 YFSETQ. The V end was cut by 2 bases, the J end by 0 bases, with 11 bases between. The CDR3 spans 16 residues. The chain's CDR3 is CASSLWQGANTGELFF. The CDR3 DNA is TGCGCCAGCAGCTTATGGCAGGGAGCGAACACCGGGGAGCTGTTTTTT. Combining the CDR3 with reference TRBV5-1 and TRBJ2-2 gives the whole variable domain KAGVTQTPRYLIKTRGQQVTLSCSPISGHRSVSWYQQTPGQGLQFLFEYFSETQRNKGNFPGRFSGRQFSNSRSEMNVSTLELGDSALYLCASSLWQGANTGELFFGEGSRLTVL.

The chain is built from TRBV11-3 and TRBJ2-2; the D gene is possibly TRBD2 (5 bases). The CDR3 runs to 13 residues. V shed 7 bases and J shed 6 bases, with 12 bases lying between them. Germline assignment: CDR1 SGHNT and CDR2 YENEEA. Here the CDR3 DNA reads TGTGCCAGCACACGGGGAACCTCCGGGGAGCTGTTTTTT. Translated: CASTRGTSGELFF.

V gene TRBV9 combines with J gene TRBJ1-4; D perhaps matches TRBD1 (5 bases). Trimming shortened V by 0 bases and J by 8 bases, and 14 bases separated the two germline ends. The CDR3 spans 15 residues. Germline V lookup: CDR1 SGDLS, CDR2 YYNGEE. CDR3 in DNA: TGTGCCAGCAGCGTAGGGGGGGATATAAACGAAAAACTGTTTTTT. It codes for CASSVGGDINEKLFF.

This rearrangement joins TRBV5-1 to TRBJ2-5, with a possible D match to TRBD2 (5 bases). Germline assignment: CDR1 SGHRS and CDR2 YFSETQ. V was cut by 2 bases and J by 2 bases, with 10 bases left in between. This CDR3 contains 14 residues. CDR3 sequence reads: CASSLISGQETQYF. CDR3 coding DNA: TGCGCCAGCAGCTTAATATCGGGGCAAGAGACCCAGTACTTC.

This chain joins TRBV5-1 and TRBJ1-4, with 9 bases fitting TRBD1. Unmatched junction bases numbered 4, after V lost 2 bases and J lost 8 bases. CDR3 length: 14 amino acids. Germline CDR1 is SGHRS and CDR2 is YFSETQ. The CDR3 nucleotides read TGCGCCAGCAGCTTACAGGGGGCGCACGAAAAACTGTTTTTT. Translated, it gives CASSLQGAHEKLFF.

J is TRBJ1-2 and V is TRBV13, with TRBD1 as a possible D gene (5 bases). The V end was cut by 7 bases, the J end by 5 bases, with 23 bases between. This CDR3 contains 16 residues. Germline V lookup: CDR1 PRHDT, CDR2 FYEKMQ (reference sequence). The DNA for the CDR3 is TGTGCCAGCACTCTTCGCGAGGGGAGAGGAGAATATGGCTACACCTTC. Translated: CASTLREGRGEYGYTF.

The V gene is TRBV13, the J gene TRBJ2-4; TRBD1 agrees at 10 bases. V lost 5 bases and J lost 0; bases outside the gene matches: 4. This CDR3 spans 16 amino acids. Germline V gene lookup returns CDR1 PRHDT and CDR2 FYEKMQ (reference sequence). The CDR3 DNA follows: TGTGCCAGCAGCCGGACAGGGGGGGGAGCCAAAAACATTCAGTACTTC. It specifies CASSRTGGGAKNIQYF.

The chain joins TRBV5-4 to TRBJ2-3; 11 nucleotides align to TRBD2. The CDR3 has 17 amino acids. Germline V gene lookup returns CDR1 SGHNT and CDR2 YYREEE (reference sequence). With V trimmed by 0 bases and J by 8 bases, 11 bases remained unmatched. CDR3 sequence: CASSLEATSGGTVTQYF. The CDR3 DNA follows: TGTGCCAGCAGCTTGGAAGCTACTAGCGGGGGCACGGTTACGCAGTATTTT.

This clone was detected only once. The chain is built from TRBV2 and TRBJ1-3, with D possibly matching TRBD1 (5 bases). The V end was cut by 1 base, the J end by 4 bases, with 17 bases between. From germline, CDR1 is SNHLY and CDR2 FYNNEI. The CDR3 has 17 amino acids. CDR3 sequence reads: CASSEEGVGVAGNTIYF. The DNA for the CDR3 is TGTGCCAGCAGTGAAGAAGGGGTAGGAGTGGCAGGAAACACCATATATTTT. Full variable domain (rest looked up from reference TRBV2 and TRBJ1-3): EPEVTQTPSHQVTQMGQEVILRCVPISNHLYFYWYRQILGQKVEFLVSFYNNEISEKSEIFDDQFSVERPDGSNFTLKIRSTKLEDSAMYFCASSEEGVGVAGNTIYFGEGSWLTVV.

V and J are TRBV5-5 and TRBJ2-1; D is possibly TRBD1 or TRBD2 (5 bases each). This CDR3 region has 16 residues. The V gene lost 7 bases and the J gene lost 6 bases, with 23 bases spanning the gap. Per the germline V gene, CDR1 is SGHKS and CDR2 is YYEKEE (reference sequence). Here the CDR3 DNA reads TGTGCCAGCGTCCCTGGGGGTGGAGCGGCTCTCAATGAGCAGTTCTTC. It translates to CASVPGGGAALNEQFF.

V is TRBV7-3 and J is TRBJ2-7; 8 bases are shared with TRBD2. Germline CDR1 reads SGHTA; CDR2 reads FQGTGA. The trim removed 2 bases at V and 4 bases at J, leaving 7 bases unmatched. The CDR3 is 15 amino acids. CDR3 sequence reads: CASSLRGGPWYEQYF. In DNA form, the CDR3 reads TGTGCCAGCAGCTTACGGGGGGGCCCTTGGTACGAGCAGTACTTC.

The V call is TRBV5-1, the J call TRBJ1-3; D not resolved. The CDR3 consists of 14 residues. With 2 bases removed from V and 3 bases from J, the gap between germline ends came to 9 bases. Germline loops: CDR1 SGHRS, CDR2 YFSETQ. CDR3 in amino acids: CASSFTGFGNTIYF. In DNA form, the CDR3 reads TGCGCCAGCAGCTTTACGGGGTTTGGAAACACCATATATTTT.

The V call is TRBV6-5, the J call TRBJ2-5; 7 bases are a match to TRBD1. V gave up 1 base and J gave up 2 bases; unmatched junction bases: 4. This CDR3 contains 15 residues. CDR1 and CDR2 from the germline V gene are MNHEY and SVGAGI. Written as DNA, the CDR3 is TGTGCCAGCAGTTACTACGGCAGGGGGCAAGAGACCCAGTACTTC. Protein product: CASSYYGRGQETQYF.

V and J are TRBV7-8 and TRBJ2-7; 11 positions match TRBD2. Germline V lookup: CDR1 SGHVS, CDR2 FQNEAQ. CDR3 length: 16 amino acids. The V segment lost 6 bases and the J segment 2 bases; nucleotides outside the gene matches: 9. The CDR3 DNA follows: TGTGCCAGCAGGCGACTAGCGGGATCTTTCCCCTACGAGCAGTACTTC. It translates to CASRRLAGSFPYEQYF. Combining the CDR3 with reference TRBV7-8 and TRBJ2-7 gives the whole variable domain GAGVSQSPRYKVAKRGQDVALRCDPISGHVSLFWYQQALGQGPEFLTYFQNEAQLDKSGLPSDRFFAERPEGSVSTLKIQRTQQEDSAVYLCASRRLAGSFPYEQYFGPGTRLTVT.

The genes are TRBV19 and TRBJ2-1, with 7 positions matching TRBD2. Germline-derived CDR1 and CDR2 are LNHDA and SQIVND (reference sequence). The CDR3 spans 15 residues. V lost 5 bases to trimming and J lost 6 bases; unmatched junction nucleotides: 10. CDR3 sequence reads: CASSFRPGGTNEQFF. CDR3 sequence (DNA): TGTGCCAGTAGTTTTCGACCGGGGGGAACCAATGAGCAGTTCTTC.

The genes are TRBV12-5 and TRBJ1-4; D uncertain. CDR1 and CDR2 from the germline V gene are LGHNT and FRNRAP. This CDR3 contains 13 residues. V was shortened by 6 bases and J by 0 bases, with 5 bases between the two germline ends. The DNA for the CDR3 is TGTGCTAGTGGCTTTGCAACTAATGAAAAACTGTTTTTT. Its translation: CASGFATNEKLFF.

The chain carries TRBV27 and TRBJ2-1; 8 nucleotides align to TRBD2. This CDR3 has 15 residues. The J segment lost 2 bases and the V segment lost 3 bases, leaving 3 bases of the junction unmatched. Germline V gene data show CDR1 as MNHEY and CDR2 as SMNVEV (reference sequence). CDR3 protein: CASSFNGRAYNEQFF. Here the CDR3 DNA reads TGTGCCAGCAGTTTTAACGGGAGGGCCTACAATGAGCAGTTCTTC.

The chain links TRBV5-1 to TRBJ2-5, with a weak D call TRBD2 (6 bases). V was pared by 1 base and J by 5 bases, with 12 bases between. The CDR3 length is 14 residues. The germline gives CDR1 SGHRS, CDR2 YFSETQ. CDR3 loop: CASSLSGGGETQYF. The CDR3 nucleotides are TGCGCCAGCAGCTTGTCCGGGGGAGGTGAGACCCAGTACTTC.

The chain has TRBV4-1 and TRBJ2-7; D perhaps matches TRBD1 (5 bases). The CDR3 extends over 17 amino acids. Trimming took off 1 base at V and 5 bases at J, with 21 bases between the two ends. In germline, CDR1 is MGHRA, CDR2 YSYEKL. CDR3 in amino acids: CASSQVDMGFAWNEQYF. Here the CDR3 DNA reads TGCGCCAGCAGCCAAGTGGACATGGGATTCGCATGGAACGAGCAGTACTTC.

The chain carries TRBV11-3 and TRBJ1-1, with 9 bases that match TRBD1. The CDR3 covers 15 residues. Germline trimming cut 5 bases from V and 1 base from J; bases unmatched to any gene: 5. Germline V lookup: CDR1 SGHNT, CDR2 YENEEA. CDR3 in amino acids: CASSQGGQGNTEAFF. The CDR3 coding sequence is TGTGCCAGCAGCCAAGGGGGACAGGGGAACACTGAAGCTTTCTTT.

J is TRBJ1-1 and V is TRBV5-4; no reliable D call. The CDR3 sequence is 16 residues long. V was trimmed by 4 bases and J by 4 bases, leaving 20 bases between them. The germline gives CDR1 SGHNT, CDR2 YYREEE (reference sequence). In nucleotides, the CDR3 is TGTGCCAGCAGCCAAGATTCAGGCCAGTCAATCACTGAAGCTTTCTTT. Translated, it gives CASSQDSGQSITEAFF.